Included here is one TCR beta chain sequence, with context. This record belongs to a study of Ad26.COV2.S vaccination and SARS-CoV-2 variants. This table comes from immunoSEQ multiplex PCR, and its TCRdb copy is limited to in-frame clones, with some not included. Seen here are some 480,000 clones, roughly 89% observed once, and the top ten hold around 13%. The treatment denotes: roughly 20 received Ad26.COV2.S at low or high dose, single or two shots; about 5 received placebo; per-sample allocation not given. Day 63 after the first injection of vaccine or placebo was the sampling time. The CDR3 extends over 16 amino acids. CDR1 is SGDLS, CDR2 YYNGEE, per germline. V lost 0 bases to trimming and J lost 2 bases, with 14 bases between them.

The material was peripheral blood, obtained in a trial of Ad26.COV2.S vaccine versus placebo. The rearrangement uses TRBV9 and TRBJ1-2; possible D gene TRBD1, 6 bases. The sequence came from a person aged 18-65 years who received the Ad26.COV2.S COVID-19 vaccine or a placebo. CDR3 bases: TGTGCCAGCAGCGTAGATGGTGGGGGCGCGAACTATGGCTACACCTTC. Protein product: CASSVDGGGANYGYTF.